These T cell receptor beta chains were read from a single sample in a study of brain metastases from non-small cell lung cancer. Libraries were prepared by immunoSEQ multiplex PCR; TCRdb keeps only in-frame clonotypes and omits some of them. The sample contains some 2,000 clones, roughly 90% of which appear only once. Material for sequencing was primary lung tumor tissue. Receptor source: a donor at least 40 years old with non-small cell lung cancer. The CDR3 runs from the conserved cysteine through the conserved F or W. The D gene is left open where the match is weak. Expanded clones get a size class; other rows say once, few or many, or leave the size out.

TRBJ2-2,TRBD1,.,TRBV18,TGTGCCAGCTCACCGTCCGGAACAGGGGACCTCACCGGGGAGCTGTTTTTT,CASSPSGTGDLTGELFF
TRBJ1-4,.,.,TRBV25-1,TGTGCCAGCCTCGGTGGTACAAGTGAAAAACTGTTTTTT,CASLGGTSEKLFF
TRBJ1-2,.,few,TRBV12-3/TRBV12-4,TGTGCCAGCAGTCAGGGCTCTAACTATGGCTACACCTTC,CASSQGSNYGYTF
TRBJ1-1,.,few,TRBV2,TGTGCCAGCAGTGAACGAATTACAGCGGCCCTTATGAACACTGAAGCTTTCTTT,CASSERITAALMNTEAFF
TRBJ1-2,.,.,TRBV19,TGTGCCAGTAGCCCTGGCGCGAGTGGCTACACCTTC,CASSPGASGYTF
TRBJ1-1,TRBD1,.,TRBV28,TGTGCCAGCACCGACAGGGTACTTGATGAAGCTTTCTTT,CASTDRVLDEAFF
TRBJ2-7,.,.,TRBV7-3,TGTGCCAGCAGCCCGGGACCCGACCGCGAGCAGTACTTC,CASSPGPDREQYF
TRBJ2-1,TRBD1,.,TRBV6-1,TGTGCCAGCAGTGAAAACAGGGGGCTCGTGGGTGAGCAGTTCTTC,CASSENRGLVGEQFF
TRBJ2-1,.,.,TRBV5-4,TGTGCCAGCAGCCCTCCGGGACAAAACTACAATGAGCAGTTCTTC,CASSPPGQNYNEQFF
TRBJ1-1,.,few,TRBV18,TGTGCCAGCTCACCACTAGTGTTTCCTGAAGCTTTCTTT,CASSPLVFPEAFF
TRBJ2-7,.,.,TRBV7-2,TGTGCCAGCAGCTTATCAGGTCCCCCCTACGAGCAGTACTTC,CASSLSGPPYEQYF
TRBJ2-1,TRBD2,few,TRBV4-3,TGCGCCAGCAGCCAAGACGGTGCGGGAGTTACGGAAGCGAATGAGCAGTTCTTC,CASSQDGAGVTEANEQFF
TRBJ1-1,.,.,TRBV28,TGTGCCAGCAGGGAACGGCTTCTCGGGAACACTGAAGCTTTCTTT,CASRERLLGNTEAFF
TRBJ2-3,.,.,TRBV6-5,TGTGCCAGCAGTTGGACTCAACCAGATACGCAGTATTTT,CASSWTQPDTQYF
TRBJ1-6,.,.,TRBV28,TGTGCCAGCAGTTTAATTGCGGAAAATTCACCCCTCCACTTT,CASSLIAENSPLHF
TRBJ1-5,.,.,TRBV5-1,TGCGCCAGCAGCTTTGACAGCAATCAGCCCCAGCATTTT,CASSFDSNQPQHF
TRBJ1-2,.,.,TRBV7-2,TGTGCCAGCAGCCGTACAGGGCTCATCTATGGCTACACCTTC,CASSRTGLIYGYTF
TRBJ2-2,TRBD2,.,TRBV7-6,TGTGCCAGCACCCTTGGACTAGCCGCCGGGGAGCTGTTTTTT,CASTLGLAAGELFF
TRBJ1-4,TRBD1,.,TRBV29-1,TGCAGCGTTGGCGGACAGGGTAATGAAAAACTGTTTTTT,CSVGGQGNEKLFF
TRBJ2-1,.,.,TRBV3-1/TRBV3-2,TGTGCCAGCAGCCCACAGAGAAGGGGGGCAAACAATGAGCAGTTCTTC,CASSPQRRGANNEQFF
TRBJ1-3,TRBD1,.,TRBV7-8,TGTGCCAGCAGCAGGGACAGGGATCTGAACACCATATATTTT,CASSRDRDLNTIYF
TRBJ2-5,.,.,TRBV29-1,TGCAGCGTTGTTCAGGGGTACCAAGAGACCCAGTACTTC,CSVVQGYQETQYF
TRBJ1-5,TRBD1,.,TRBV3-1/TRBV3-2,TGTGCCAGCAGCCAAGCTAGGGACAGGGATAACGCAGTTGGGCCCCAGCATTTT,CASSQARDRDNAVGPQHF
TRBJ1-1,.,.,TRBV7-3,TGTGCCAGCAGCTTAACGCCCAGGGTGGCGGACACTGAAGCTTTCTTT,CASSLTPRVADTEAFF
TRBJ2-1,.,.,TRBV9,TGTGCCAGCAGCTCCCGGTCGTACGGGGGCAGAGATGAGCAGTTCTTC,CASSSRSYGGRDEQFF
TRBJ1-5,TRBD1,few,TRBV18,TGTGCCAGCTCACAGGCAGGGGGATTCGATCAGCCCCAGCATTTT,CASSQAGGFDQPQHF
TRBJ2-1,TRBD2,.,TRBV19,TGTGCCAGTAGTTTACGGGGAGGGGTCAATGAGCAGTTCTTC,CASSLRGGVNEQFF
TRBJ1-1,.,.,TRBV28,TGTGCCAGCAGTTGGTGGGGGGCAGGGTTTACTGAAGCTTTCTTT,CASSWWGAGFTEAFF
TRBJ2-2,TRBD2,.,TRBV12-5,TGTGCTAGTGGTTTGGAGGGGGAAAACAGAGCATTAGCGGGAAGGAACACCGGGGAGCTGTTTTTT,CASGLEGENRALAGRNTGELFF
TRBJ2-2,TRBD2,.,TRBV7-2,TGTGCCAGCAGATTCCTAGCGGGAGAGTTTGGGACCGGGGAGCTGTTTTTT,CASRFLAGEFGTGELFF
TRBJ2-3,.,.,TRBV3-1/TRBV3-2,TGTGCCAGCAGCCAAGATACGGCAGCAGATACGCAGTATTTT,CASSQDTAADTQYF
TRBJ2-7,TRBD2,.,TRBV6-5,TGTGCCAGCAGTCTCGCGACTAGCGGGGAGCAGTACTTC,CASSLATSGEQYF
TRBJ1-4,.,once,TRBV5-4,TGTGCCAGTAGCTTGGGGACGCGCGGGCGTGAAAAACTGTTTTTT,CASSLGTRGREKLFF
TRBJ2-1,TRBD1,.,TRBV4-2,TGTGCCAGCAGCCAAGCCACAGGGGACAATAAGCAGTTCTTC,CASSQATGDNKQFF
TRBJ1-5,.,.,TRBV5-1,TGCGCCAGCAGCTTGGAATTGGGGCCTAATCAGCCCCAGCATTTT,CASSLELGPNQPQHF
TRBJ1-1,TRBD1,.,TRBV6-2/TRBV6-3,TGTGCCAGCAGTTACACGCGGGACAGAATGAACACTGAAGCTTTCTTT,CASSYTRDRMNTEAFF
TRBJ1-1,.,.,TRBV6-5,TGTGCCAGCAGTTACGGGGGGGTCAGGGAAGCTTTCTTT,CASSYGGVREAFF
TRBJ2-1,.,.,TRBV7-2,TGTGCCAGCAGCTTCCTTGGGATAGGACCTTACAATGAGCAGTTCTTC,CASSFLGIGPYNEQFF
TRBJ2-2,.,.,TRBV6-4,TGTGCCAGCAAAACCGGCGAACGGGGGGAGCTGTTTTTT,CASKTGERGELFF
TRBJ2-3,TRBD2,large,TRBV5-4,TGTGCCAGCAGCCCCAGGGTAGCGGGGGGGCCCACAGATACGCAGTATTTT,CASSPRVAGGPTDTQYF